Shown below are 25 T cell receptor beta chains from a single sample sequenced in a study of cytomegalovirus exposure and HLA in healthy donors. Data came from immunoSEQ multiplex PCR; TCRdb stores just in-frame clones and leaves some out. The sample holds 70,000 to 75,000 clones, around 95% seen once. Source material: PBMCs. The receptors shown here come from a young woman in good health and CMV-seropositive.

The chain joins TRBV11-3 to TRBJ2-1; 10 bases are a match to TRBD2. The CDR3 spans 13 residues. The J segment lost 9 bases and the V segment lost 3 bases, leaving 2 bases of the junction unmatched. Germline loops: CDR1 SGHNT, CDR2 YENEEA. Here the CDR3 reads CASSFLAGAEQFF. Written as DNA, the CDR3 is TGTGCCAGCAGCTTTCTAGCGGGAGCTGAGCAGTTCTTC.

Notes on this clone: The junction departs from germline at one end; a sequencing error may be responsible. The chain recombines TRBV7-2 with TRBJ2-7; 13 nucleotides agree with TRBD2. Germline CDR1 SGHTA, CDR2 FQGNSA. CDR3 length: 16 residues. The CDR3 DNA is TGTGCCAGCAGCTCGGGACTAGCGGGACCCTCCTTCGAGCAGTACTTC. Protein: CASSSGLAGPSFEQYF.

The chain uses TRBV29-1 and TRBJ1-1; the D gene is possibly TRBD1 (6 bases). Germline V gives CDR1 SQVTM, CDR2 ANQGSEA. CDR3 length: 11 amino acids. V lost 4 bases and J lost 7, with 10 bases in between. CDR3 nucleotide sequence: TGCAGCGTTGGAGGGGACATTGAAGCTTTCTTT. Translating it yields CSVGGDIEAFF.

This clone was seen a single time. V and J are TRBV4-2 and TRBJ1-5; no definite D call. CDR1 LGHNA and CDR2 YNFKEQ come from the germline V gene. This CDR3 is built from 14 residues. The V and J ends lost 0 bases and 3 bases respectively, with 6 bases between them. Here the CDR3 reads CASSQEQHNQPQHF. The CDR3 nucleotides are TGTGCCAGCAGCCAAGAACAGCACAATCAGCCCCAGCATTTT.

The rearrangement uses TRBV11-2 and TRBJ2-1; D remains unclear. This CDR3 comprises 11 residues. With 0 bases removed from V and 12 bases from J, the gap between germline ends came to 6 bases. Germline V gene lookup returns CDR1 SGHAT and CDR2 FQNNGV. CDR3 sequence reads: CASSLDSGQFF. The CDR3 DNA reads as TGTGCCAGCAGCTTAGATTCCGGGCAGTTCTTC.

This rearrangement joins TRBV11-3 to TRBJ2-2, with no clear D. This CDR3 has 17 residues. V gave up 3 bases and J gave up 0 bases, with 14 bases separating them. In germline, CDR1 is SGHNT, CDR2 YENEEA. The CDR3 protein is CASSFILSVANTGELFF. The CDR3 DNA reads TGTGCCAGCAGCTTTATATTGTCTGTCGCGAACACCGGGGAGCTGTTTTTT.

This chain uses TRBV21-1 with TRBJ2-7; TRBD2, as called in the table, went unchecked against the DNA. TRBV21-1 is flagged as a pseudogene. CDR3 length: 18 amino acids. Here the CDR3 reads CASSSRGPLAGLIDEQYF. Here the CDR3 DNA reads TGTGCCAGCAGCTCCCGGGGGCCTCTAGCGGGATTAATCGACGAGCAGTACTTC.

Here the CDR3 DNA reads TGTGCCACATTTGGGACAGACTATGGCTACACCTTC. It translates to CATFGTDYGYTF. The J gene is TRBJ1-2, the V gene TRBV6-6, with TRBD1 identical over 7 bases. V lost 10 bases and J lost 3; bases outside the gene matches: 5. This CDR3 is 12 amino acids long. From germline, CDR1 is MNHNY and CDR2 SVGAGI (reference sequence).

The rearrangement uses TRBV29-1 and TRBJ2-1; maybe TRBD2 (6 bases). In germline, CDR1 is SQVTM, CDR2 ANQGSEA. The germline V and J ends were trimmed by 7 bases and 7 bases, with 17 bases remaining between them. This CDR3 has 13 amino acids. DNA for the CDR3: TGCAGCGGCGTCGGGATCCGGGGGAATGAGCAGTTCTTC. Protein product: CSGVGIRGNEQFF.

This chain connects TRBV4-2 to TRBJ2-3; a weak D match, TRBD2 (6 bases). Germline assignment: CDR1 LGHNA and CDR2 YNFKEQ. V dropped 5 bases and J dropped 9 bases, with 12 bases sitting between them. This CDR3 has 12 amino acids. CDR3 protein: CASSSYSGTQYF. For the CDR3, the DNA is TGTGCCAGCAGCTCTTATAGCGGCACGCAGTATTTT.

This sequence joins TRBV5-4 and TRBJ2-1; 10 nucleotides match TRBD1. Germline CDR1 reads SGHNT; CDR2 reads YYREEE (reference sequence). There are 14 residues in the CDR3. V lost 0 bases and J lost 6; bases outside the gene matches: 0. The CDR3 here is CASSLGDRGNEQFF. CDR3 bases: TGTGCCAGCAGCTTGGGGGACAGGGGCAATGAGCAGTTCTTC.

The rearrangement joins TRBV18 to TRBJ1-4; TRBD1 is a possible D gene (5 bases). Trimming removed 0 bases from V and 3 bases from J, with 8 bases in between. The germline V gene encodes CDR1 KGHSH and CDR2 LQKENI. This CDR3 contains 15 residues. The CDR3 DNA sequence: TGTGCCAGCTCACCACCGAACAGGCCTAATGAAAAACTGTTTTTT. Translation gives CASSPPNRPNEKLFF. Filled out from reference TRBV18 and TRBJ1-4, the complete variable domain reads NAGVMQNPRHLVRRRGQEARLRCSPMKGHSHVYWYRQLPEEGLKFMVYLQKENIIDESGMPKERFSAEFPKEGPSILRIQQVVRGDSAAYFCASSPPNRPNEKLFFGSGTQLSVL.

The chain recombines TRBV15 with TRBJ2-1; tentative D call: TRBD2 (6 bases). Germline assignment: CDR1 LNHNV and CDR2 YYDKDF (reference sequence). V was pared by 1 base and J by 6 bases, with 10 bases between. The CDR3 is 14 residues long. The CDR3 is CATSRGRGGNEQFF. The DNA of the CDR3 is TGTGCCACCAGCAGAGGACGGGGAGGCAATGAGCAGTTCTTC.

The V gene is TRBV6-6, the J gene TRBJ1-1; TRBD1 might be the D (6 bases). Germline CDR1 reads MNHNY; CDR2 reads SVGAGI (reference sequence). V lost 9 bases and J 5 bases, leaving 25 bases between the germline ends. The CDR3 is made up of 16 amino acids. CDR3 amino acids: CASTRLGGAVGTEAFF. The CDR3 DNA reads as TGTGCCAGTACCCGCTTGGGGGGGGCCGTGGGGACTGAAGCTTTCTTT.

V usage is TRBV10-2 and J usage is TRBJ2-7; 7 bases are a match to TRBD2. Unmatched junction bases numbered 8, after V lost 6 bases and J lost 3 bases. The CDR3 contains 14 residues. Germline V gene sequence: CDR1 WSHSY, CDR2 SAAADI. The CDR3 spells CASRASGEGYEQYF. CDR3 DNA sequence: TGCGCCAGCAGGGCCAGCGGGGAGGGCTACGAGCAGTACTTC.

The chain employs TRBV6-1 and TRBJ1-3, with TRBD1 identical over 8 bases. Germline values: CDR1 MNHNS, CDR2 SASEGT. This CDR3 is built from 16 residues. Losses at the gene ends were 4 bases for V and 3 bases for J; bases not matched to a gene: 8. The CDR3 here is CASSAWTGTDGNTIYF. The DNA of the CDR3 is TGTGCCAGCAGTGCTTGGACAGGGACGGATGGAAACACCATATATTTT.

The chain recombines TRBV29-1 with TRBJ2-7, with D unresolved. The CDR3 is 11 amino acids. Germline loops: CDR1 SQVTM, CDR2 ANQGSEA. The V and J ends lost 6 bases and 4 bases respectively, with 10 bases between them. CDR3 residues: CSVMTNYEQYF. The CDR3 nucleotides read TGCAGCGTAATGACAAATTACGAGCAGTACTTC.

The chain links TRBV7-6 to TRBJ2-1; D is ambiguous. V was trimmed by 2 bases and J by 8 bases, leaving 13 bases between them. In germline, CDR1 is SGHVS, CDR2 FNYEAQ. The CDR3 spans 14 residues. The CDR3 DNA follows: TGTGCCAGCAGCTTACGTTCCCGATCGGATGAGCAGTTCTTC. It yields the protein CASSLRSRSDEQFF.

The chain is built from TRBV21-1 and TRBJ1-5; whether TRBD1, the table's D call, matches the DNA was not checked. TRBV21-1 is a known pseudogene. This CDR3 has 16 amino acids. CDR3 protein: CASSIRDRGLNQPQHF. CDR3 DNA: TGTGCCAGCAGCATCCGGGACAGGGGGCTAAATCAGCCCCAGCATTTT.

This chain's CDR3 is CASSPGDREIYEQYF. The DNA for the CDR3 is TGTGCCAGCAGCCCCGGGGACAGGGAGATCTACGAGCAGTACTTC. The chain couples TRBV9 to TRBJ2-7, with 9 bases matching TRBD1. Germline V gene lookup returns CDR1 SGDLS and CDR2 YYNGEE. This CDR3 region has 15 residues. After removal of 4 bases from V and 3 bases from J, the junction contained 8 bases not matched to a gene.

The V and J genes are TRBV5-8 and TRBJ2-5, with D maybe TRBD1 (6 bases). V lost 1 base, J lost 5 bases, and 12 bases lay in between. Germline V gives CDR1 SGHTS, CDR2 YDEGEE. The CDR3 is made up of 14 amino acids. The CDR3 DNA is TGTGCCAGCAGCTTGTCCGGCAGGGGTGAGACCCAGTACTTC. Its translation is CASSLSGRGETQYF.

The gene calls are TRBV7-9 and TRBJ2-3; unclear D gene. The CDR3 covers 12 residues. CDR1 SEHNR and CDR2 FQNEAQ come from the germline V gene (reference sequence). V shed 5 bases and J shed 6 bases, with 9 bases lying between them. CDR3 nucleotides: TGTGCCAGCAGCGCACTGCGGGATACGCAGTATTTT. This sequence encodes CASSALRDTQYF.

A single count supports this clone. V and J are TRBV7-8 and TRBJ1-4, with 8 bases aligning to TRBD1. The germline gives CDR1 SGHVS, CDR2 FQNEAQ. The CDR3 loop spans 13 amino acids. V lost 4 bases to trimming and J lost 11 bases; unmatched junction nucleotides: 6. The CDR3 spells CASSSQRTGKLFF. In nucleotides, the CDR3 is TGTGCCAGCAGCTCACAAAGGACAGGGAAACTGTTTTTT.

The CDR3 DNA is TGTGCCAGCAGCTTCTCGGAGGAGGATACGCAGTATTTT. Protein product: CASSFSEEDTQYF. The V and J genes are TRBV11-3 and TRBJ2-3; the D gene is possibly TRBD2 (5 bases). The CDR3 loop spans 13 amino acids. Trimming took off 3 bases at V and 6 bases at J, with 10 bases between the two ends. The germline gives CDR1 SGHNT, CDR2 YENEEA.

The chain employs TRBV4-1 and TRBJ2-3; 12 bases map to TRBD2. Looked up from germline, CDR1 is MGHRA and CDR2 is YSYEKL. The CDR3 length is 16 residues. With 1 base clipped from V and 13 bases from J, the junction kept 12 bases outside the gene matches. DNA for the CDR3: TGCGCCAGCAGCCAAGCCTTTTCGCTAGCGGGAGGGCCAAAGTATTTT. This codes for CASSQAFSLAGGPKYF.